This entry describes one TCR beta chain. The CDR3 covers 15 residues. V dropped 4 bases and J dropped 7; count of bases not matched to a gene: 7. Germline V gene data show CDR1 as MNHEY and CDR2 as SMNVEV (reference sequence). Clones were sequenced by immunoSEQ multiplex PCR, and TCRdb holds only the in-frame ones, with some missing. This sample yields about 57,000 clones, of which roughly 80% are seen a single time; 3.8% belongs to the top ten. The record originates from a study of blood T cell repertoires in COVID-19. Study context: Both acute and convalescent COVID-19 samples were obtained from the United States, Italy and Spain. From T cells, B-cell-depleted T cells, or PBMCs came the material, which was cDNA or gDNA.

Participants spanned ages about 18 to 95 years and resided in 20 to 30 US areas. Participant-reported clinical history was the basis for cohort assignment. The receptor comes from a woman between 35 and 50 years old with acute COVID-19. Sequencing input: PBMCs or T cells enriched from blood (not recorded which). The chain is built from TRBV27 and TRBJ2-2; the match to TRBD1 covers 9 bases. The CDR3 loop reads CASSSGTGHNGELFF. CDR3 bases: TGTGCCAGCAGTTCCGGGACAGGGCATAACGGGGAGCTGTTTTTT.